These T cell receptor beta chains were read from a single sample in a study of T cell changes during pregnancy in multiple sclerosis. The data were produced by immunoSEQ multiplex PCR, yet TCRdb's version contains in-frame clones alone and is incomplete. The data hold some 33,000 clones, with roughly nine tenths observed a single time. Sequenced material: CD8+ T cells from peripheral blood mononuclear cells, taken in the third trimester of pregnancy. Receptor source: a female donor with multiple sclerosis, enrolled in a pregnancy study. Each CDR3 is given with its conserved first and last residue. D genes are given only for firm matches. Expanded clones get a size class; other rows say once, few or many, or leave the size out.

>.|.|TRBV28|TRBJ1-1
TGTGCCAGCAGTTCAGGGGCACCTGAAGCTTTCTTT
CASSSGAPEAFF
>.|TRBD1|TRBV6-1|TRBJ2-1
TGTGCCAGCACTTCCTGGGACAGGGGGACGCATGAGCAGTTCTTC
CASTSWDRGTHEQFF
>.|TRBD1|TRBV28|TRBJ2-7
TGTGCCAGCGGGACAGGGAGTCCACGGTCCTACGAGCAGTACTTC
CASGTGSPRSYEQYF
>.|TRBD2|TRBV5-1|TRBJ2-5
TGCGCCAGCAGCTTGGTGATCGGGCGGGAGGGGGCCACCCAGTACTTC
CASSLVIGREGATQYF
>large|.|TRBV28|TRBJ1-2
TGTGCCAGCAGTTTTTCGGGTGCCGACTATGGCTACACCTTC
CASSFSGADYGYTF
>once|.|TRBV7-8|TRBJ1-6
TGTGCCAGCAGCTTAGGGCCAGGGGAATCACCCCTCCACTTT
CASSLGPGESPLHF
>medium-sized|TRBD2|TRBV9|TRBJ2-3
TGTGCCAGCAGCATTAGCGGGAGAGGCGCAGATACGCAGTATTTT
CASSISGRGADTQYF
>.|.|TRBV7-9|TRBJ1-2
TGTGCCAGCAGCTTTGTCAGGAATGGCTACACCTTC
CASSFVRNGYTF
>.|TRBD1|TRBV27|TRBJ1-3
TGTGCCAGCAGTCCAGGGACAGCTGCCTCCAACACCATATATTTT
CASSPGTAASNTIYF
>.|.|TRBV13|TRBJ1-3
TGTGCCAGCAGCTTAGAAGGGAGTCGTCCTGGAAACACCATATATTTT
CASSLEGSRPGNTIYF
>.|TRBD1|TRBV27|TRBJ2-5
TGTGCCAGCAGTTTAATAGGGGGCGCCGAGACCCAGTACTTC
CASSLIGGAETQYF
>.|TRBD1|TRBV4-1|TRBJ1-1
TGCGCCAGCAGCCAAGAGGGACAGGTCACTGAAGCTTTCTTT
CASSQEGQVTEAFF
>.|TRBD2|TRBV5-1|TRBJ2-3
TGCGCCAGCCGTAGCGGGAGTACAGATACGCAGTATTTT
CASRSGSTDTQYF
>.|TRBD1|TRBV27|TRBJ1-3
TGTGCCAGCAGTTCCCGGGACAGAGGGGAAAACACCATATATTTT
CASSSRDRGENTIYF
>.|TRBD1|TRBV5-8|TRBJ2-2
TGTGCCAGCAGCTTGGGGGACAGCTCGAACACCGGGGAGCTGTTTTTT
CASSLGDSSNTGELFF
>.|TRBD2|TRBV18|TRBJ2-1
TGTGCCAGCTCCCTCGGGACTAGCGGGGGCCCTTTGTATGAGCAGTTCTTC
CASSLGTSGGPLYEQFF
>.|TRBD1|TRBV5-6|TRBJ1-2
TGTGCCAGCAGGTTGGGACAGGGACGCGGCTACACCTTC
CASRLGQGRGYTF
>few|.|TRBV9|TRBJ2-1
TGTGCCAGCAGCGCGTGGGACAACTCAAATGAGCAGTTCTTC
CASSAWDNSNEQFF
>.|.|TRBV29-1|TRBJ1-1
TGCAGCGCTCCCGGGGCCCGGGAGGGCACTGAAGCTTTCTTT
CSAPGAREGTEAFF
>.|.|TRBV25-1|TRBJ1-1
TGTGCCAGCAGCCCCTCGGGGGGGGGTCCGGAAGCTTTCTTT
CASSPSGGGPEAFF
>.|TRBD2|TRBV9|TRBJ2-1
TGTGCCAGCGGAAACGGGAGGTCACAGTATGAGCAGTTCTTC
CASGNGRSQYEQFF
>.|.|TRBV9|TRBJ1-5
TGTGCCAGCAGCGTAGCGGGGACTGGCAATCAGCCCCAGCATTTT
CASSVAGTGNQPQHF
>.|TRBD1|TRBV9|TRBJ1-6
TGTGCCAGCACCGTTGACGACAGGGTTAATTCACCCCTCCACTTT
CASTVDDRVNSPLHF
>.|TRBD2|TRBV9|TRBJ2-5
TGTGCCAGCAACGGGGCGGGGGGGCTAGGAGAGACCCAGTACTTC
CASNGAGGLGETQYF
>.|.|TRBV27|TRBJ1-1
TGTGCCAGCAGCTTGGTGGGGGGGGATGGGACTGAAGCTTTCTTT
CASSLVGGDGTEAFF
>.|TRBD2|TRBV9|TRBJ2-1
TGTGCCAGCAGCCAGACTAGCGGGAGACGGAATGAGCAGTTCTTC
CASSQTSGRRNEQFF
>.|.|TRBV7-6|TRBJ2-1
TGTGCCAGCAGCTTTGGACAGAACTACAATGAGCAGTTCTTC
CASSFGQNYNEQFF
>.|TRBD1|TRBV10-2|TRBJ2-6
TGCGCCAGCAGTGGTGGGACAGGGCCCTCTGGGGCCAACGTCCTGACTTTC
CASSGGTGPSGANVLTF
>.|.|TRBV15|TRBJ2-7
TGTGCCACCAGCAGAGGACAGGCCCCGTCCTACGAGCAGTACTTC
CATSRGQAPSYEQYF
>.|TRBD1|TRBV5-1|TRBJ2-3
TGCGCCAGCAGCTTGGAGGGGGCGATGCGCACAGATACGCAGTATTTT
CASSLEGAMRTDTQYF
>.|TRBD2|TRBV25-1|TRBJ2-7
TGTGCCAGCAGTGGGGGAGGGGCGCTGACCTACGAGCAGTACTTC
CASSGGGALTYEQYF
>.|.|TRBV5-6|TRBJ1-3
TGTGCCAGCAGCTTGGCCGGTTCCAGGCCTGTCTCTGGAAACACCATATATTTT
CASSLAGSRPVSGNTIYF
>.|.|TRBV13|TRBJ2-7
TGTGCCAGCAGCTCGCAGGGGTCCTACGAGCAGTACTTC
CASSSQGSYEQYF
>.|.|TRBV11-2|TRBJ1-1
TGTGCCAGCAGCTTAGATCTGGGAGGGGAGAACACTGAAGCTTTCTTT
CASSLDLGGENTEAFF
>.|TRBD1|TRBV6-6|TRBJ1-3
TGTGCCAGCAGTCCTGGGACAGGGGGTAACACCATATATTTT
CASSPGTGGNTIYF
>.|.|TRBV2|TRBJ1-5
TGTGCCAGCAAAGGAGGGGAAAATAGCAATCAGCCCCAGCATTTT
CASKGGENSNQPQHF
>.|.|TRBV2|TRBJ1-5
TGTGCCAGCAGTGATTTCCACAGGATAAATCAGCCCCAGCATTTT
CASSDFHRINQPQHF
>.|TRBD2|TRBV18|TRBJ2-1
TGTGCCAGCTCACCACCTTATCGGGAGGGCCATGAGCAGTTCTTC
CASSPPYREGHEQFF
>.|.|TRBV14|TRBJ2-3
TGTGCCAGCAGCCAAGGGAGGGGGCCAGATACGCAGTATTTT
CASSQGRGPDTQYF
>once|TRBD1|TRBV15|TRBJ1-1
TGTGCCACCAGCACTGGACAGGGCCACCCAGAAGCTTTCTTT
CATSTGQGHPEAFF
>.|.|TRBV5-4|TRBJ1-2
TGTGCCAGCAGCTCAGGCCAGACCATAAACTATGGCTACACCTTC
CASSSGQTINYGYTF
>.|.|TRBV4-1|TRBJ1-2
TGCGCCAGCAGCCAGGAAACAGGAGAGAGCTATGGCTACACCTTC
CASSQETGESYGYTF
>.|.|TRBV10-2|TRBJ1-2
TGCGCCAGCAGTGAGTCCGGGGGACTACAAGGAGGCTACACCTTC
CASSESGGLQGGYTF
>.|.|TRBV30|TRBJ1-5
TGTGCCTGGAGTGTAGGAGGGGTCCAGCCCCAGCATTTT
CAWSVGGVQPQHF
>.|TRBD1|TRBV27|TRBJ1-2
TGTGCCAGCAGTTCCGGGACAGGGGCCTATGGCTACACCTTC
CASSSGTGAYGYTF